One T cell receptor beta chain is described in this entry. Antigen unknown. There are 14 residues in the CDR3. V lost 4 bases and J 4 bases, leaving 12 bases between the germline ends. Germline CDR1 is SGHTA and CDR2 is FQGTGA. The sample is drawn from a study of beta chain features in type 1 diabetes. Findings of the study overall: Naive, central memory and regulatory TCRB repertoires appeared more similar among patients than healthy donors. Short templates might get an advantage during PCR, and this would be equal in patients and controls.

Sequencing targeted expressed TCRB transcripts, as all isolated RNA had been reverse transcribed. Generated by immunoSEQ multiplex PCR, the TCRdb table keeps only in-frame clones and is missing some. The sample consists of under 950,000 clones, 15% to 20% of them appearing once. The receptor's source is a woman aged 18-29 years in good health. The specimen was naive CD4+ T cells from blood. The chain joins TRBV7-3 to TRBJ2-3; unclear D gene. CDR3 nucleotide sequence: TGTGCCAGCAGCTCCACCTTCCCATCAGATACGCAGTATTTT. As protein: CASSSTFPSDTQYF.